The T cell receptor beta chain described here comes from a study of T cell responses to AZD1222 COVID-19 vaccine. Second doses were pooled across both intervals (about 4 or about 12 weeks). Looked up from germline, CDR1 is MNHNS and CDR2 is SASEGT. This CDR3 contains 14 residues. Trimming removed 1 base at V and 5 bases at J, with 11 bases between. Assay: immunoSEQ multiplex PCR; the TCRdb copy retains only in-frame clones and omits some. The sample holds approximately 6,100 clones, about 87% seen once. The gene calls are TRBV6-1 and TRBJ1-1, with TRBD1 as a possible D gene (5 bases). The input for sequencing was peripheral blood, taken 28 days after the second AZD1222 dose. The TCR was taken from an adult who received the AZD1222 COVID-19 vaccine. The CDR3 spells CASSEGGRRTEAFF. In DNA, the CDR3 is TGTGCCAGCAGTGAAGGGGGCAGAAGAACTGAAGCTTTCTTT.